This record concerns one T cell receptor beta chain sequence. Its antigen is undetermined. Focal radiation plus CTLA-4 blockade with ipilimumab was administered to patients who had chemo-refractory metastatic non-small-cell lung cancer. The CDR3 runs to 14 residues. V dropped 4 bases and J dropped 6 bases, with 15 bases sitting between them. Germline CDR1 reads MNHEY; CDR2 reads SVGAGI. This entry comes from a study of radiotherapy plus CTLA-4 blockade in lung cancer. Findings and caveats of the study: Reports state that early shifts in blood T cell clones, with interferon-beta, best predicted response.

Sequencing used immunoSEQ multiplex PCR; TCRdb keeps in-frame clones, though not all of them. In the table there are about 87,000 clones, about 87% of which are singletons. This specimen consisted of peripheral blood, obtained from a patient treated with radiotherapy plus ipilimumab. The J gene is TRBJ1-1, the V gene TRBV6-5, with D unresolved. The sequence derives from a human donor with non-small cell lung cancer that progressed on radiotherapy plus ipilimumab. CDR3 residues: CASSSPGKGAEAFF. Here the CDR3 DNA reads TGTGCCAGCAGTTCCCCCGGAAAGGGTGCTGAAGCTTTCTTT.